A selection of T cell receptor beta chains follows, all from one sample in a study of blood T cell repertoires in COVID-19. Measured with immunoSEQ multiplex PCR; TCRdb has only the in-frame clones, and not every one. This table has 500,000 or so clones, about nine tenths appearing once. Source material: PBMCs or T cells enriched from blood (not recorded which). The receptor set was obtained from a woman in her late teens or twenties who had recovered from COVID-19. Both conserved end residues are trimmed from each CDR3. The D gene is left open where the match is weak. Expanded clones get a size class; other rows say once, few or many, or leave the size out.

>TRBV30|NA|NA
AWSVAQNSPLH
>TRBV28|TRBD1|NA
ASAPSLGQVR
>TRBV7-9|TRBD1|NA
ASGPTGVGANVLT
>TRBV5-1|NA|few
ASSLEGGDESPLH
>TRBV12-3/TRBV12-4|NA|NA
ASSRGGWQHQY
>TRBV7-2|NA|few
ASSPGSTNEKLF
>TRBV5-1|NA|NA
ASSFDNANTGELF
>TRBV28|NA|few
ASSLGTGGRGYT
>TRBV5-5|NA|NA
ASSFDPTSYEQY
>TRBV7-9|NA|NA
ASTPGTDTQY
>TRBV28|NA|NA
ASSLDYNSYEQY
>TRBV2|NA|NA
ASSEVVDTIY
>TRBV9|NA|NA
ASSVAGDGSGNTIY
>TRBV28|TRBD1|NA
ASSSGGTGFMGATNEKLF
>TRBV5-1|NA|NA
ASSLSGSAGNTIY
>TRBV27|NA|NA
ASSFKGSLNTEAF
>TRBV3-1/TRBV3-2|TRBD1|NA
ASSKGMDRGAEAF
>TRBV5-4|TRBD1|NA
ASSPGQAGGYT
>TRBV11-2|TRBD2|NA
ASSFPRGTSGQETQY
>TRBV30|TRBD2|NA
AWRMGRGEETQY
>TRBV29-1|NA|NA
SVEIIQDGYT
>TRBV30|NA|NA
AWMEEGIIFMNTEAF
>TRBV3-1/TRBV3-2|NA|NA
ASSLRDNTEAF
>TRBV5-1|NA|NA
ASSLVSRVNTGELF
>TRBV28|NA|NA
ASSLYIKVQTYQPQH
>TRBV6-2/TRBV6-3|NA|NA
ASTPGWSGTEAF